What follows are 8 T cell receptor beta chains derived from one specimen sequenced in a study of Tregs in tolerant kidney transplant recipients. Measured with immunoSEQ multiplex PCR; TCRdb has only the in-frame clones, and not every one. The sample consists of some 55,000 clones, about 83% of them appearing once. The sample consisted of CD4+ T cells from blood. The receptors here all came from a human donor in good health.

The rearrangement joins TRBV21-1 to TRBJ1-5. TRBV21-1 is flagged as a pseudogene. The CDR3 is made up of 20 amino acids. As DNA, the CDR3 is TGTGCCAGCAGCAAGCGGGGCCTCCCCCGGGCGGGGGATTGGGATCAGCCCCAGCATTTT. Residues: CASSKRGLPRAGDWDQPQHF.

The chain recombines TRBV7-2 with TRBJ2-3; D remains ambiguous. V gave up 4 bases and J gave up 4 bases, with 9 bases separating them. Germline V gene data show CDR1 as SGHTA and CDR2 as FQGNSA. The CDR3 loop spans 13 amino acids. In DNA, the CDR3 is TGTGCCAGCAGCTCAAGAAGGGCAGATACGCAGTATTTT. It encodes CASSSRRADTQYF.

The rearrangement links TRBV27 to TRBJ2-7; D is perhaps TRBD1 or TRBD2 (5 bases each). Deletions cut 3 bases from V and 5 bases from J, with 8 bases between. Germline V gives CDR1 MNHEY, CDR2 SMNVEV (reference sequence). The CDR3 consists of 12 residues. CDR3: CASSFGGHEQYF. CDR3 coding DNA: TGTGCCAGCAGTTTTGGGGGTCACGAGCAGTACTTC.

This clone has only a few counts. The chain carries TRBV5-1 and TRBJ1-2, with unresolved D. V was shortened by 4 bases and J by 4 bases, with 14 bases between the two germline ends. The CDR3 consists of 14 residues. Germline V CDR1 and CDR2: SGHRS, YFSETQ. This CDR3 reads CASSLTGLRYGYTF. CDR3 coding DNA: TGCGCCAGCAGCCTCACCGGGCTCCGCTATGGCTACACCTTC.

The chain links TRBV7-6 to TRBJ1-3; possibly TRBD1 for D (6 bases). The V end was cut by 8 bases, the J end by 2 bases, with 13 bases between. The CDR3 length is 14 residues. Germline-derived CDR1 and CDR2 are SGHVS and FNYEAQ. This chain's CDR3 is CASGTGTPGNTIYF. CDR3 nucleotide sequence: TGTGCCAGCGGGACCGGGACACCTGGAAACACCATATATTTT.

This clone came up a few times. V gene TRBV2 combines with J gene TRBJ1-5, with D possibly matching TRBD1 (6 bases). Per germline, CDR1 SNHLY and CDR2 FYNNEI. V was pared by 7 bases and J by 0 bases, with 13 bases between. This CDR3 region has 15 residues. This chain's CDR3 is CASKGGQYSNQPQHF. The CDR3 bases are TGTGCCAGCAAAGGCGGACAGTATAGCAATCAGCCCCAGCATTTT. The full variable domain, rest sourced from reference TRBV2 and TRBJ1-5, is EPEVTQTPSHQVTQMGQEVILRCVPISNHLYFYWYRQILGQKVEFLVSFYNNEISEKSEIFDDQFSVERPDGSNFTLKIRSTKLEDSAMYFCASKGGQYSNQPQHFGDGTRLSIL.

The chain joins TRBV25-1 to TRBJ2-5; D perhaps matches TRBD1 (5 bases). The V and J ends lost 2 bases and 5 bases respectively, with 9 bases between them. CDR1 and CDR2 (germline): MGHDK, SYGVNS. The CDR3 has 13 residues. DNA of the CDR3: TGTGCCAGCAGTGAAGGGGCTAGGGAGACCCAGTACTTC. Its translation is CASSEGARETQYF.

This chain connects TRBV5-1 to TRBJ2-3; D is possibly TRBD2 (5 bases). CDR1 is SGHRS and CDR2 is YFSETQ in the germline V gene. The length of the CDR3 is 14 residues. V was pared by 2 bases and J by 2 bases, with 9 bases between. The chain's CDR3 is CASSFGLITDTQYF. Written as DNA, the CDR3 is TGCGCCAGCAGCTTCGGACTGATCACAGATACGCAGTATTTT.